These 7 T cell receptor beta chains originate from one sample sequenced in a study of cytomegalovirus exposure and HLA in healthy donors. Vbeta (60) and Jbeta (13) primers were used in the PCR. Generated by immunoSEQ multiplex PCR, the TCRdb table keeps only in-frame clones and is missing some. The data contain around 150,000 clones, 65% to 70% of them singletons. The sequenced material came from PBMCs. These receptors were collected from a woman between 18 and 29 years old in good health and CMV-seropositive.

CDR3 DNA: TGCGCCAGCAGTTTTGGGGCGGGAACCAGCACAGATACGCAGTATTTT. It yields the protein CASSFGAGTSTDTQYF. The V gene is TRBV5-1, the J gene TRBJ2-3, with D possibly matching TRBD2 (6 bases). Trimming left V 5 bases short and J 0 bases short, with 16 bases between. This CDR3 is 16 amino acids long. CDR1 and CDR2 (germline): SGHRS, YFSETQ.

The chain combines TRBV5-4 with TRBJ2-1; 11 bases align to TRBD2. Losses at the gene ends were 0 bases for V and 4 bases for J; bases not matched to a gene: 3. Germline V gene lookup returns CDR1 SGHNT and CDR2 YYREEE (reference sequence). The length of the CDR3 is 16 residues. In DNA form, the CDR3 reads TGTGCCAGCAGCTTGGACCTAGCGGGGGGTTACAATGAGCAGTTCTTC. Its protein is CASSLDLAGGYNEQFF.

The V call is TRBV9, the J call TRBJ2-7; D may be TRBD2 (5 bases). Germline V gives CDR1 SGDLS, CDR2 YYNGEE. The CDR3 spans 14 residues. Trimming took off 4 bases at V and 2 bases at J, with 13 bases between the two ends. CDR3: CASSSRTFPYEQYF. The CDR3 region has the DNA TGTGCCAGCAGCTCGCGGACTTTCCCCTACGAGCAGTACTTC.

The chain employs TRBV27 and TRBJ2-7; the D gene is possibly TRBD2 (6 bases). The germline CDR1 and CDR2 sequences are MNHEY and SMNVEV (reference sequence). The V gene lost 4 bases and the J gene lost 3 bases, with 16 bases spanning the gap. CDR3 length: 15 amino acids. CDR3: CASSYGGRRFYEQYF. The CDR3 DNA reads TGTGCCAGCAGTTACGGGGGTCGGCGATTCTACGAGCAGTACTTC.

Here the CDR3 DNA reads TGTGCCAGCAGCCGGTTCGACAGGACAAACACTGAAGCTTTCTTT. It is translated as CASSRFDRTNTEAFF. The chain uses TRBV7-8 and TRBJ1-1, with D possibly matching TRBD1 (6 bases). The V and J ends lost 5 bases and 2 bases respectively, with 15 bases between them. Germline assignment: CDR1 SGHVS and CDR2 FQNEAQ. The CDR3 is 15 amino acids. The full variable domain, completed using reference TRBV7-8 and TRBJ1-1, is GAGVSQSPRYKVAKRGQDVALRCDPISGHVSLFWYQQALGQGPEFLTYFQNEAQLDKSGLPSDRFFAERPEGSVSTLKIQRTQQEDSAVYLCASSRFDRTNTEAFFGQGTRLTVV.

The chain recombines TRBV4-1 with TRBJ2-3; 8 bases fit TRBD1. Germline assignment: CDR1 MGHRA and CDR2 YSYEKL. This CDR3 is 16 amino acids long. V trimming: 1 base; J trimming: 2 bases; junction bases outside the gene matches: 5. The CDR3, as DNA: TGCGCCAGCAGCCAAGCGGACAGGGCTTTCACAGATACGCAGTATTTT. This translates into CASSQADRAFTDTQYF.

This clone was seen a handful of times. The rearrangement links TRBV5-1 to TRBJ1-4; 12 nucleotides agree with TRBD1. The V and J ends lost 3 bases and 7 bases, in that order; junction bases with no gene match: 4. The CDR3 contains 15 residues. Looked up from germline, CDR1 is SGHRS and CDR2 is YFSETQ. The CDR3 protein is CASSWGTGGGEKLFF. The CDR3 DNA sequence: TGCGCCAGCAGCTGGGGGACAGGGGGCGGTGAAAAACTGTTTTTT. Based on the CDR3 plus reference TRBV5-1 and TRBJ1-4, the full variable domain is KAGVTQTPRYLIKTRGQQVTLSCSPISGHRSVSWYQQTPGQGLQFLFEYFSETQRNKGNFPGRFSGRQFSNSRSEMNVSTLELGDSALYLCASSWGTGGGEKLFFGSGTQLSVL.